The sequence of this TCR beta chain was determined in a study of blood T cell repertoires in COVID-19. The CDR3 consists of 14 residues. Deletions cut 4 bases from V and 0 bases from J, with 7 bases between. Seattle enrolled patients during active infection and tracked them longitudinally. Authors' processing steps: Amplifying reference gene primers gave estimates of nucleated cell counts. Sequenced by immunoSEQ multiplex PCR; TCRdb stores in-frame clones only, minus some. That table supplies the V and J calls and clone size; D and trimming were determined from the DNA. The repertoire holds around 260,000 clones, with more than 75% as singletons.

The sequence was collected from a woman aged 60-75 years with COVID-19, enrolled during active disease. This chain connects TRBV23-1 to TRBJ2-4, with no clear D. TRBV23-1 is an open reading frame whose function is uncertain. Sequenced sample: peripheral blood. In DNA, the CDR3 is TGCGCCAGCAGTCCGCGGCTAGCCAAAAACATTCAGTACTTC. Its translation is CASSPRLAKNIQYF.